These T cell receptor beta chains were read from a single sample in a study of blood T cell repertoires in COVID-19. Assay used: immunoSEQ multiplex PCR; TCRdb lists only in-frame clones, some missing. The sample has fewer than 200,000 clones, over 70% seen once. Material: peripheral blood. The receptors stem from a man aged 60-69 years with acute or convalescent COVID-19. Each CDR3 is given with its conserved first and last residue.

TRBV7-9	11	TRBJ1-1	CASSTDRVAFF
TRBV19	13	TRBJ1-5	CASSVDRGQPQHF
TRBV7-6	17	TRBJ2-7	CASSGGLAGATPYEQYF
TRBV27	13	TRBJ1-4	CASSLPGNEKLFF
TRBV3-1/TRBV3-2	17	TRBJ1-6	CASGRTGKLAFGSPLHF
TRBV9	16	TRBJ1-3	CASSAFDRGSGNTIYF
TRBV7-3	17	TRBJ2-3	CASNPTGRTTSTDTQYF
TRBV7-3	13	TRBJ2-1	CASSLSVRGEQFF
TRBV10-3	13	TRBJ2-1	CAISEGTGTEQFF
TRBV12-3/TRBV12-4	11	TRBJ1-2	CASSYRSDYTF
TRBV19	18	TRBJ2-2	CASSIAAWGGYPTGELFF
TRBV5-4	15	TRBJ2-1	CASSPSGDSYNEQFF
TRBV29-1	10	TRBJ1-1	CSVVREEAFF
TRBV30	12	TRBJ1-1	CAWSAQGIEAFF
TRBV12-5	19	TRBJ1-5	CASGLAFTGTGDRNQPQHF
TRBV5-1	15	TRBJ1-1	CASSLEGGDTTEAFF
TRBV7-2	16	TRBJ2-3	CASSPQWGGARDTQYF
TRBV9	16	TRBJ2-1	CASSLDHRSSYNEQFF
TRBV10-3	11	TRBJ2-7	CAISDRGEQYF
TRBV5-1	14	TRBJ1-1	CASSPQWTGPEAFF
TRBV18	14	TRBJ2-5	CASSPTRRVETQYF
TRBV2	19	TRBJ2-1	CASSLYDWSRPSSYNEQFF
TRBV4-2	16	TRBJ1-3	CASSPARQGPGNTIYF
TRBV5-1	15	TRBJ2-7	CASSFGAGGAGEQYF
TRBV3-1/TRBV3-2	13	TRBJ2-7	CASSLYQGIEQYF
TRBV3-1/TRBV3-2	15	TRBJ2-5	CASTALAGGAETQYF
TRBV20-1	10	TRBJ2-5	CSASGGTQYF
TRBV7-3	13	TRBJ2-1	CASSLLLANEQFF
TRBV25-1	14	TRBJ1-1	CASSELTDTTEAFF
TRBV29-1	12	TRBJ1-2	CSVVTGNYGYTF